This T cell receptor (beta chain) was identified in a study of shared T cell receptors in the human thymus. This table comes from immunoSEQ multiplex PCR, and its TCRdb copy is limited to in-frame clones, with some not included. The sample records more than 300,000 clones, around 93% being singletons. What was sequenced was thymocytes. The TCR comes from a human donor.

The DNA for the CDR3 is TGTGCCAGCAGTTGGGCCGGCTATGGCTACACCTTC. This encodes CASSWAGYGYTF. The chain carries TRBV28 and TRBJ1-2; D unclear. Germline-derived CDR1 and CDR2 are MDHEN and SYDVKM. The CDR3 is 12 amino acids. The V and J ends lost 4 bases and 4 bases respectively, with 7 bases between them.